This T cell receptor beta chain was recovered during a study of blood T cell repertoires in COVID-19. For the study at large: Researchers got acute and convalescent COVID-19 samples from the United States, Italy and Spain.

The data were produced by immunoSEQ multiplex PCR, yet TCRdb's version contains in-frame clones alone and is incomplete. The sample contains about 190,000 clones, about nine tenths of which appear only once. Germline lookup yields CDR1 SEHNR and CDR2 FQNEAQ (reference sequence). The V segment lost 6 bases and the J segment 5 bases; nucleotides outside the gene matches: 4. The CDR3 length is 13 residues. The sequenced sample was peripheral blood. The V call is TRBV7-9, the J call TRBJ2-5; 9 positions match TRBD1. This TCR was recovered from a man aged 25 to 40 with acute or convalescent COVID-19. CDR3 sequence reads: CASSYRGPETQYF. The CDR3 DNA sequence: TGTGCCAGCAGTTACAGGGGGCCGGAGACCCAGTACTTC.